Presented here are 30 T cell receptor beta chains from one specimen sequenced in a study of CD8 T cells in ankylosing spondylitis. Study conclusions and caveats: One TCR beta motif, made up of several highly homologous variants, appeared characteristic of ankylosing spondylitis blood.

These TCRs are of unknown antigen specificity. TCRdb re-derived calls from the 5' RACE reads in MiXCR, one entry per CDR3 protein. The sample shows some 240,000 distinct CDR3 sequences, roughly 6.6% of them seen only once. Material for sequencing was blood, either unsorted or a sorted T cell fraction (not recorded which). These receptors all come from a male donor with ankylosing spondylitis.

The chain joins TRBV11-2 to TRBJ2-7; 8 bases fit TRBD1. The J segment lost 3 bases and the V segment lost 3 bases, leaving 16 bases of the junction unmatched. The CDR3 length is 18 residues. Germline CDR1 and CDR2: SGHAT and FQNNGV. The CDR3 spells CASSLEYVGQGALYEQYF. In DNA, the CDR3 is TGTGCCAGCAGCTTGGAGTATGTTGGGCAGGGGGCCCTCTACGAGCAGTACTTC. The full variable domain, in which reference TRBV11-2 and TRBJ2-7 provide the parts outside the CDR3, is EAGVAQSPRYKIIEKRQSVAFWCNPISGHATLYWYQQILGQGPKLLIQFQNNGVVDDSQLPKDRFSAERLKGVDSTLKIQPAKLEDSAVYLCASSLEYVGQGALYEQYFGPGTRLTVT.

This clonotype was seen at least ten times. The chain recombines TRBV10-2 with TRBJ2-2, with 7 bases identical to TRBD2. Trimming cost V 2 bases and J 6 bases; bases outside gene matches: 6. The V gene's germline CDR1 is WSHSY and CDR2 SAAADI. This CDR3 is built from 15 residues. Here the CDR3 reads CASSEAGASPGELFF. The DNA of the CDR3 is TGCGCCAGCAGTGAGGCGGGAGCGTCGCCCGGGGAGCTGTTTTTT.

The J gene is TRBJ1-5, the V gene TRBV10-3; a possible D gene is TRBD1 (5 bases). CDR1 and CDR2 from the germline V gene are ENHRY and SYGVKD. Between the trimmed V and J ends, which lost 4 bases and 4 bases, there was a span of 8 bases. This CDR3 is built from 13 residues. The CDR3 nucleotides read TGTGCCATCAGTGGGAGGGGAAATCAGCCCCAGCATTTT. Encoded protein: CAISGRGNQPQHF.

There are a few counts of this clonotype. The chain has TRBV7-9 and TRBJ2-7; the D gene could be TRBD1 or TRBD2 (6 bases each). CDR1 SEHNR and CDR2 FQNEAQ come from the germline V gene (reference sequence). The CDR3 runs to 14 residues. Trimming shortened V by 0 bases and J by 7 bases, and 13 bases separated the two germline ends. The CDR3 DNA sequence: TGTGCCAGCAGCTTAGCCGGGGGCGCGAGAGAGCAGTACTTC. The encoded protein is CASSLAGGAREQYF. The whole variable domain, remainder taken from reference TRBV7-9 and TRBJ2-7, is DTGVSQNPRHKITKRGQNVTFRCDPISEHNRLYWYRQTLGQGPEFLTYFQNEAQLEKSRLLSDRFSAERPKGSFSTLEIQRTEQGDSAMYLCASSLAGGAREQYFGPGTRLTVT.

The CDR3 loop is CASSLDLGDTGELFF. Here the CDR3 DNA reads TGTGCCAGCAGCTTAGATCTCGGGGACACCGGGGAGCTGTTTTTT. The gene calls are TRBV11-2 and TRBJ2-2, with D possibly being TRBD2 (5 bases). V was trimmed by 0 bases and J by 3 bases, leaving 8 bases between them. The V gene's germline CDR1 is SGHAT and CDR2 FQNNGV. This CDR3 spans 15 amino acids.

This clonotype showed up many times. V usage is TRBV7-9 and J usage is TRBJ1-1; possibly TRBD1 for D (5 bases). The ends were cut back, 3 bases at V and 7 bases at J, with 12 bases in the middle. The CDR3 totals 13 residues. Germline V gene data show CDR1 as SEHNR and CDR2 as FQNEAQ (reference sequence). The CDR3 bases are TGTGCCAGCAGCTTGAAGACAGTGGGTGAAGCTTTCTTT. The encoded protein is CASSLKTVGEAFF.

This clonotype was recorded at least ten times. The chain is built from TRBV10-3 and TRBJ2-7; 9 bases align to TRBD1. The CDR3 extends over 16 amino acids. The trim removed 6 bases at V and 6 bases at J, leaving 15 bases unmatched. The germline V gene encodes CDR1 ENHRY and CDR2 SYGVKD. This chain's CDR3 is CAISTSRDRESSEQYF. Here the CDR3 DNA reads TGTGCCATCAGCACTTCCCGGGACAGGGAGAGTTCCGAGCAGTACTTC.

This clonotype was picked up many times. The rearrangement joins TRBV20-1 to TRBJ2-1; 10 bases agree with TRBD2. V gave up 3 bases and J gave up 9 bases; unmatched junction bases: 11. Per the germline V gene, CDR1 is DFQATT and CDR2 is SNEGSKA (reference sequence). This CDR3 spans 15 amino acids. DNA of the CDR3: TGCAGTGCTAGGCCTAGCGGGAGCAACCTTATTGAGCAGTTCTTC. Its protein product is CSARPSGSNLIEQFF.

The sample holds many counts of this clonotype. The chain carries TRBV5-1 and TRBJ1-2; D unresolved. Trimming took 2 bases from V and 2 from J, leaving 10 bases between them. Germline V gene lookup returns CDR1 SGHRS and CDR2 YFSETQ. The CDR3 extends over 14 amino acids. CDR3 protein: CASSLDGKNYGYTF. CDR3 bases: TGCGCCAGCAGCTTAGACGGGAAAAACTATGGCTACACCTTC.

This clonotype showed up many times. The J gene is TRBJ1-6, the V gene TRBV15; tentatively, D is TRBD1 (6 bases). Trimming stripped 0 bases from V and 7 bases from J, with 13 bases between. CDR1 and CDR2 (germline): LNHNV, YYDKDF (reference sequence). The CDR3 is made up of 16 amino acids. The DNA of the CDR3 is TGTGCCACCAGCAGAGACCGAAGGCAGGGGAATTCACCCCTCCACTTT. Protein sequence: CATSRDRRQGNSPLHF.

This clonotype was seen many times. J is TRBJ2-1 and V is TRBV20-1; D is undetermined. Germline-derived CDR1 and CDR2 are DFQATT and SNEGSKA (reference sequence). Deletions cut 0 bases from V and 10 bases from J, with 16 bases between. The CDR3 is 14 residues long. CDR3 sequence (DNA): TGCAGTGCTAGAGACTCATCCCTAGAGATCGAGCAGTTCTTC. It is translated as CSARDSSLEIEQFF.

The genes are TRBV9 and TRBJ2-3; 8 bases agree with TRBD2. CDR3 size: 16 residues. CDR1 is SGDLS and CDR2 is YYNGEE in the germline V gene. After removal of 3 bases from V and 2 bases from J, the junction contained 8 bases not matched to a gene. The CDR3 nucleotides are TGTGCCAGCAGCGGACTCGGGGGGGGTTTCACAGATACGCAGTATTTT. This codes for CASSGLGGGFTDTQYF.

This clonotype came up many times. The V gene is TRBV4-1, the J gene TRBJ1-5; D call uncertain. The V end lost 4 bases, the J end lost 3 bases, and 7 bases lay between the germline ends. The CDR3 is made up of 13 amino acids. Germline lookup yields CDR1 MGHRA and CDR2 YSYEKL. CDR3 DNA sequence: TGCGCCAGCAGCCGAACAGACAATCAGCCCCAGCATTTT. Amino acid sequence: CASSRTDNQPQHF.

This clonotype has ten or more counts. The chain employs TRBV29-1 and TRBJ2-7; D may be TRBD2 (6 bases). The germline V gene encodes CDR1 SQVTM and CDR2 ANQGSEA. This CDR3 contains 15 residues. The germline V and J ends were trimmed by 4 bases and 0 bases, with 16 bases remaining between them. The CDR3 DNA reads TGCAGCGTTGGGGGGGACTCCAGGGCCTCCTACGAGCAGTACTTC. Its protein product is CSVGGDSRASYEQYF.

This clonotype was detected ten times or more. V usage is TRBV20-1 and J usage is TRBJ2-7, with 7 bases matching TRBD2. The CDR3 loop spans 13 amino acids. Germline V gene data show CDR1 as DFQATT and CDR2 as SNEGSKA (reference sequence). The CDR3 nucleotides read TGCAGGGTGACGGGGGGAACCCGCTACGAGCAGTACTTC. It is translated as CRVTGGTRYEQYF.

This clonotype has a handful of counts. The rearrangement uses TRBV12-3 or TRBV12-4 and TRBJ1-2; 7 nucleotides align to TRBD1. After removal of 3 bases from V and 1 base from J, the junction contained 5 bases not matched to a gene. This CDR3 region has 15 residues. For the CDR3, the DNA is TGTGCCAGCAGTTTTTGGGGACAGAATAACTATGGCTACACCTTC. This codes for CASSFWGQNNYGYTF.

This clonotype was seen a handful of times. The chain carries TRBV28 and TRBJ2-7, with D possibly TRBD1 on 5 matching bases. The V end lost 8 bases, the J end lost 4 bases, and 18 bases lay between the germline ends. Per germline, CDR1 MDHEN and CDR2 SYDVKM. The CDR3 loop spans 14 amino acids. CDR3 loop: CASDGAGGLYEQYF. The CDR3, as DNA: TGTGCCAGCGATGGGGCAGGTGGCCTTTACGAGCAGTACTTC.

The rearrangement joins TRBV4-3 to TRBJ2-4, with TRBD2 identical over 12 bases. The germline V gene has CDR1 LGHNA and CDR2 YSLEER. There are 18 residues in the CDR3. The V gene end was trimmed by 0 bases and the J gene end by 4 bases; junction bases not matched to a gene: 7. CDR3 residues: CASSQDLPSGRGKNIQYF. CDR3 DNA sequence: TGCGCCAGCAGCCAAGATCTTCCTAGCGGGAGGGGGAAAAACATTCAGTACTTC.

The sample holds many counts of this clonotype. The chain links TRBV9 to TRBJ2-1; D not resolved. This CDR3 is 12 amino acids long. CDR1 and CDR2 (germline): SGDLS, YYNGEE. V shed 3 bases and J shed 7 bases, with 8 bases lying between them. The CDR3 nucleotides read TGTGCCAGCAGCGGGTGGACGAATGAGCAGTTCTTC. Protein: CASSGWTNEQFF.

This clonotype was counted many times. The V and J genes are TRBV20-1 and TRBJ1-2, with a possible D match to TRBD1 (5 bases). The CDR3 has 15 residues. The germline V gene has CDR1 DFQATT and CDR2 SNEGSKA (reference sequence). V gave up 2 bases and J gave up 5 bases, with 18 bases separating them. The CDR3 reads CSARPPSGAGYGYTF. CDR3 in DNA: TGCAGTGCTAGACCCCCCAGCGGGGCAGGGTATGGCTACACCTTC.

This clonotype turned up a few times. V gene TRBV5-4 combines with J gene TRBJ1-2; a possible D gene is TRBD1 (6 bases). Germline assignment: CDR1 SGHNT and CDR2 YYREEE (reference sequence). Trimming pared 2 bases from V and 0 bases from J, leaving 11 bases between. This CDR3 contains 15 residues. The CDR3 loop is CASSFRDKANYGYTF. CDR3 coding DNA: TGTGCCAGCAGCTTCCGGGACAAAGCTAACTATGGCTACACCTTC.

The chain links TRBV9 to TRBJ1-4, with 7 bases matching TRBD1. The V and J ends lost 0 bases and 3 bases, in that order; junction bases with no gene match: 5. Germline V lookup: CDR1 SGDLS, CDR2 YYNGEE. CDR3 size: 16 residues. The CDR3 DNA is TGTGCCAGCAGCGTAGGAGGGGGCGCATCTAATGAAAAACTGTTTTTT. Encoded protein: CASSVGGGASNEKLFF.

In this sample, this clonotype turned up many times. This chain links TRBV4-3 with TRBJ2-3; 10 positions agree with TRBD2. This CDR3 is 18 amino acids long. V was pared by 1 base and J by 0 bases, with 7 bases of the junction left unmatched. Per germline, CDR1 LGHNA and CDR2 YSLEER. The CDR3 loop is CASSQVWLAGASTDTQYF. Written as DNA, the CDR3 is TGCGCCAGCAGCCAAGTATGGCTAGCGGGAGCTAGCACAGATACGCAGTATTTT.

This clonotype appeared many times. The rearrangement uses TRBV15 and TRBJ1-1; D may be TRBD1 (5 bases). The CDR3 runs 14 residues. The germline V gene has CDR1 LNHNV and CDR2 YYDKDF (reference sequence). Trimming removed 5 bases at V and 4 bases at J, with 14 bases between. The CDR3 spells CATSVGGGGTEAFF. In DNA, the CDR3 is TGTGCCACCAGCGTGGGGGGAGGAGGCACTGAAGCTTTCTTT.

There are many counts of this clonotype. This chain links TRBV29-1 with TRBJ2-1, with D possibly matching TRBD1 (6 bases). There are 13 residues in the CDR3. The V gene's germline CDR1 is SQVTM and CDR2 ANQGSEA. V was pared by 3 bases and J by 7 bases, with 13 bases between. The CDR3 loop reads CSVDRQGKNEQFF. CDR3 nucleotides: TGCAGCGTTGATAGGCAGGGGAAGAATGAGCAGTTCTTC.

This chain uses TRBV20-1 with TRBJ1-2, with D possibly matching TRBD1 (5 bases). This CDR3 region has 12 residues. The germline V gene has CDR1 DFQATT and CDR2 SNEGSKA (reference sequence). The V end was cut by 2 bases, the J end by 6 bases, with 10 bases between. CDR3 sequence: CSARPRVNGYTF. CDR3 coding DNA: TGCAGTGCTAGACCCAGGGTGAATGGCTACACCTTC.

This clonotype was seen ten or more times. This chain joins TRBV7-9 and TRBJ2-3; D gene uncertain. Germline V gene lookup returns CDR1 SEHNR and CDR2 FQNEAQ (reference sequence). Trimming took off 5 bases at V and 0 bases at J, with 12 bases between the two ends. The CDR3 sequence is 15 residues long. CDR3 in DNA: TGTGCCAGCAGCCCTGCGAGAGCTAGCACAGATACGCAGTATTTT. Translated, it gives CASSPARASTDTQYF. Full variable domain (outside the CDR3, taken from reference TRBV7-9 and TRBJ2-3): DTGVSQNPRHKITKRGQNVTFRCDPISEHNRLYWYRQTLGQGPEFLTYFQNEAQLEKSRLLSDRFSAERPKGSFSTLEIQRTEQGDSAMYLCASSPARASTDTQYFGPGTRLTVL.

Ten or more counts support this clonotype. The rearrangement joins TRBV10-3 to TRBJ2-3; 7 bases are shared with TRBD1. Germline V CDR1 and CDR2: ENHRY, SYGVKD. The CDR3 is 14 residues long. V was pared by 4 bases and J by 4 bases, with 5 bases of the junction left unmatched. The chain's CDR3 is CAISVDRTPDTQYF. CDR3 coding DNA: TGTGCCATCAGTGTGGACAGGACCCCAGATACGCAGTATTTT.

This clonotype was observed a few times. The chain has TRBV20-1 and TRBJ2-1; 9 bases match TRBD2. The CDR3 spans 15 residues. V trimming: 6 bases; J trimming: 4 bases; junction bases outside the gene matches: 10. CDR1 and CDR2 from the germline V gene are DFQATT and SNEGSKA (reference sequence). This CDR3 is CSAFTTSGFYNEQFF. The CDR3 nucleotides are TGCAGTGCCTTTACGACTAGCGGATTTTACAATGAGCAGTTCTTC.

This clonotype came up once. CDR3 loop: CAISRPEGDYGYTF. The CDR3 DNA follows: TGTGCCATCAGCAGACCCGAGGGAGACTATGGCTACACCTTC. The V gene is TRBV6-1, the J gene TRBJ1-2; D gene uncertain. Trimming pared 10 bases from V and 3 bases from J, leaving 18 bases between. From germline, CDR1 is MNHNS and CDR2 SASEGT. This CDR3 has 14 residues.